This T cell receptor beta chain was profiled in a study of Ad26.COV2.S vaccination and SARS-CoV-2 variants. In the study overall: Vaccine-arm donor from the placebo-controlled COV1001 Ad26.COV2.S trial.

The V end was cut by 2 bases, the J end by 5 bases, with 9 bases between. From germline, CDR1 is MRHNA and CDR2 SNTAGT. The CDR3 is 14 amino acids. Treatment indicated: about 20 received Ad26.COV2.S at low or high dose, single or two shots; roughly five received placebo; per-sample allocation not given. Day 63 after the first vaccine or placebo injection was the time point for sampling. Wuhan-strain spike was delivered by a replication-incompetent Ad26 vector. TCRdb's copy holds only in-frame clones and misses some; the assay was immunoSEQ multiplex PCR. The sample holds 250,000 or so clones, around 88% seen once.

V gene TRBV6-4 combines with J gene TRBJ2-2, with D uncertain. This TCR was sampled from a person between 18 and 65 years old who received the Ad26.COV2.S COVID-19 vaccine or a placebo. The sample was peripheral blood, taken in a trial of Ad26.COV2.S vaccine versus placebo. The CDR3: CASSDKLETGELFF. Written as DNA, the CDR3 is TGTGCCAGCAGTGACAAATTAGAGACCGGGGAGCTGTTTTTT.